This entry lists 29 T cell receptor beta chains sequenced from one sample in a study of cytotoxic CD8 clonotypes in ibrutinib-treated CLL. The table came from immunoSEQ multiplex PCR; TCRdb's copy has only in-frame clones and leaves some out. The sample has around 330,000 clones, over 60% seen once. The sample was PBMCs, taken after 36 months of ibrutinib treatment. These receptors were taken from a human donor with chronic lymphocytic leukemia.

This rearrangement joins TRBV4-3 to TRBJ2-2; D call uncertain. V was clipped by 0 bases and J by 7 bases, with 12 bases between them. The CDR3 totals 15 residues. Germline lookup yields CDR1 LGHNA and CDR2 YSLEER. The CDR3, as DNA: TGCGCCAGCAGCCAAGATAGGAGCTTCGGCGGGGAGCTGTTTTTT. Protein product: CASSQDRSFGGELFF.

This clone is a singleton in its sample. The genes are TRBV19 and TRBJ1-1; 9 bases match TRBD1. Germline CDR1 is LNHDA and CDR2 is SQIVND (reference sequence). With V trimmed by 5 bases and J by 0 bases, 4 bases remained unmatched. The CDR3 consists of 15 residues. DNA for the CDR3: TGTGCCAGTAGTTGGGACAGGGACATGAACACTGAAGCTTTCTTT. Its translation: CASSWDRDMNTEAFF.

Written as DNA, the CDR3 is TGCGCCAGCAGCCTCGCTGGTGCTCAGGTGCACACCGGGGAGCTGTTTTTT. Protein sequence: CASSLAGAQVHTGELFF. V gene TRBV5-1 combines with J gene TRBJ2-2, with no clear D. This CDR3 has 17 residues. Trimming pared 4 bases from V and 3 bases from J, leaving 19 bases between. Germline V gives CDR1 SGHRS, CDR2 YFSETQ.

The chain joins TRBV6-5 to TRBJ2-3; D ambiguous. The CDR3 runs 12 residues. With 2 bases removed from V and 6 bases from J, the gap between germline ends came to 6 bases. The V gene's germline CDR1 is MNHEY and CDR2 SVGAGI. Here the CDR3 DNA reads TGTGCCAGCAGTTACGTAGGCGATACGCAGTATTTT. The encoded protein is CASSYVGDTQYF.

This clone appeared a few times. The rearrangement links TRBV15 to TRBJ1-5, with a tentative D call TRBD1 (5 bases). This CDR3 has 15 amino acids. Per germline, CDR1 LNHNV and CDR2 YYDKDF (reference sequence). V lost 0 bases and J 4 bases, leaving 10 bases between the germline ends. CDR3 DNA: TGTGCCACCAGCAGAGATCGGACACCTAATCAGCCCCAGCATTTT. As protein: CATSRDRTPNQPQHF.

This clone was picked up a small number of times. The chain carries TRBV6-4 and TRBJ2-3; 7 nucleotides match TRBD2. The germline gives CDR1 MRHNA, CDR2 SNTAGT. This CDR3 region has 14 residues. Germline trimming cut 5 bases from V and 2 bases from J; bases unmatched to any gene: 4. This chain's CDR3 is CASSRLAFTDTQYF. The CDR3, as DNA: TGTGCCAGCAGTAGACTAGCATTCACAGATACGCAGTATTTT.

The chain couples TRBV4-1 to TRBJ2-7; 7 bases align to TRBD1. The CDR3 is 14 amino acids. V trimming: 1 base; J trimming: 6 bases; junction bases outside the gene matches: 6. Germline V gives CDR1 MGHRA, CDR2 YSYEKL. The CDR3 spells CASSQALAGGEQYF. For the CDR3, the DNA is TGCGCCAGCAGCCAAGCCCTGGCAGGGGGCGAGCAGTACTTC.

This clone has a handful of counts. The rearrangement links TRBV11-2 to TRBJ2-3; possible D gene TRBD1, 5 bases. CDR1 SGHAT and CDR2 FQNNGV come from the germline V gene. V was cut by 5 bases and J by 6 bases, with 9 bases left in between. This CDR3 spans 12 amino acids. The CDR3 DNA sequence: TGTGCCAGCAGCGGGGCGATTGATACGCAGTATTTT. Amino acids: CASSGAIDTQYF.

The chain carries TRBV15 and TRBJ1-2, with 9 nucleotides matching TRBD1. The CDR3 is 17 residues long. The V gene's germline CDR1 is LNHNV and CDR2 YYDKDF (reference sequence). After removal of 3 bases from V and 5 bases from J, the junction contained 13 bases not matched to a gene. The CDR3 nucleotides are TGTGCCACCAGCAGGGGACAGGGTAGGCTGCCCACTTATGGCTACACCTTC. Translated: CATSRGQGRLPTYGYTF.

The chain couples TRBV29-1 to TRBJ1-1, with 7 nucleotides matching TRBD1. The CDR3 is 13 amino acids. In germline, CDR1 is SQVTM, CDR2 ANQGSEA. V shed 4 bases and J 5 bases; nucleotides not matched to a gene: 7. As DNA, the CDR3 is TGCAGCGTTGGGGACAGCGCCAGAACTGAAGCTTTCTTT. Translation: CSVGDSARTEAFF.

This chain links TRBV2 with TRBJ1-5; D perhaps matches TRBD1 (5 bases). This CDR3 is built from 16 residues. Trimming cost V 2 bases and J 0 bases, with 11 bases left between them. Germline loops: CDR1 SNHLY, CDR2 FYNNEI. CDR3 in amino acids: CASSEWDRYSNQPQHF. CDR3 DNA sequence: TGTGCCAGCAGTGAATGGGACCGCTATAGCAATCAGCCCCAGCATTTT.

The chain employs TRBV5-6 and TRBJ2-3; D is uncertain. Trimming left V 0 bases short and J 2 bases short, with 7 bases between. Per the germline V gene, CDR1 is SGHDT and CDR2 is YYEEEE. The CDR3 totals 14 residues. In DNA, the CDR3 is TGTGCCAGCAGCTTGGACCCTTTCACAGATACGCAGTATTTT. Translated, it gives CASSLDPFTDTQYF.

J is TRBJ2-3 and V is TRBV1. TRBV1 is assigned pseudogene status. The CDR3 contains 13 residues. In DNA, the CDR3 is TGCACCAGCAGCCAAGGCCCCGCAGATACGCAGTATTTT. Protein: CTSSQGPADTQYF.

J is TRBJ2-1 and V is TRBV5-1; TRBD2 matches at 13 bases. CDR1 is SGHRS and CDR2 is YFSETQ in the germline V gene. CDR3 length: 17 residues. The V gene end was trimmed by 4 bases and the J gene end by 10 bases; junction bases not matched to a gene: 14. This chain's CDR3 is CASSVPGLAGEEQEQFF. The CDR3 DNA sequence: TGCGCCAGCAGCGTACCCGGACTAGCGGGGGAAGAGCAAGAGCAGTTCTTC.

This chain uses TRBV5-5 with TRBJ1-1; 8 bases match TRBD1. The CDR3 contains 15 residues. The trim removed 1 base at V and 3 bases at J, leaving 5 bases unmatched. Germline loops: CDR1 SGHKS, CDR2 YYEKEE (reference sequence). This CDR3 reads CASSLTGGDDTEAFF. CDR3 sequence (DNA): TGTGCCAGCAGCTTGACAGGGGGGGATGACACTGAAGCTTTCTTT.

The genes are TRBV13 and TRBJ2-3, with 9 positions matching TRBD1. Germline lookup yields CDR1 PRHDT and CDR2 FYEKMQ (reference sequence). The V segment lost 3 bases and the J segment 7 bases; nucleotides outside the gene matches: 5. The CDR3 runs to 14 residues. The CDR3 protein is CASSLGQGGNTQYF. The CDR3, as DNA: TGTGCCAGCAGCTTGGGACAGGGAGGGAATACGCAGTATTTT.

The chain links TRBV28 to TRBJ1-5, with 8 bases aligning to TRBD1. The CDR3 has 18 amino acids. With V trimmed by 1 base and J by 7 bases, 15 bases remained unmatched. From germline, CDR1 is MDHEN and CDR2 SYDVKM. CDR3 loop: CASSLSLDTGGKRQPQHF. CDR3 DNA: TGTGCCAGCAGTTTATCGTTGGATACAGGGGGGAAGAGGCAGCCCCAGCATTTT.

V and J are TRBV6-5 and TRBJ2-3; tentatively, D is TRBD1 or TRBD2 (5 bases each). Per the germline V gene, CDR1 is MNHEY and CDR2 is SVGAGI. Trimming shortened V by 6 bases and J by 0 bases, and 13 bases separated the two germline ends. The length of the CDR3 is 15 residues. Here the CDR3 reads CASRLGRSSTDTQYF. The DNA for the CDR3 is TGTGCCAGCAGACTGGGACGGTCTAGCACAGATACGCAGTATTTT.

The chain recombines TRBV10-3 with TRBJ2-7; the D is unclear. Deletions cut 7 bases from V and 5 bases from J, with 15 bases between. The CDR3 totals 13 residues. Germline V gives CDR1 ENHRY, CDR2 SYGVKD. CDR3 protein: CAIKSVPGDEQYF. The CDR3 nucleotides read TGTGCCATCAAATCCGTGCCGGGCGACGAGCAGTACTTC.

A few counts support this clone. The rearrangement links TRBV4-1 to TRBJ1-2; weak D call: TRBD1 (5 bases). This CDR3 region has 14 residues. Per the germline V gene, CDR1 is MGHRA and CDR2 is YSYEKL. Trimming shortened V by 4 bases and J by 10 bases, and 19 bases separated the two germline ends. CDR3 in DNA: TGCGCCAGCAGCCGGAACCAGGGCTTTCAAGTCTACACCTTC. Translation gives CASSRNQGFQVYTF.

This clone came up a few times. CDR3 protein: CASSPSARNEQFF. The CDR3 coding sequence is TGTGCCAGCAGTCCCTCTGCTAGGAATGAGCAGTTCTTC. The chain has TRBV27 and TRBJ2-1; D is undetermined. The CDR3 is 13 residues long. Germline V gives CDR1 MNHEY, CDR2 SMNVEV (reference sequence). Trimming took 5 bases from V and 7 from J, leaving 12 bases between them.

On this clone itself: Other DNA sequences in the same sample also yield this CDR3. V gene TRBV5-1 combines with J gene TRBJ1-2; D unclear. The CDR3 consists of 12 residues. V was pared by 4 bases and J by 4 bases, with 8 bases between. CDR1 and CDR2 from the germline V gene are SGHRS and YFSETQ. This CDR3 is CASSPAGYGYTF. Written as DNA, the CDR3 is TGCGCCAGCAGCCCGGCCGGCTATGGCTACACCTTC.

The V and J genes are TRBV21-1 and TRBJ2-1; TRBD1 reflects the table's D call only, with no check against the DNA. TRBV21-1 is marked as a pseudogene. The CDR3 runs 17 residues. The CDR3 sequence: CASSKQRDRGVNNEQFF. Here the CDR3 DNA reads TGTGCCAGCAGCAAGCAAAGAGACAGGGGAGTCAACAATGAGCAGTTCTTC.

The chain has TRBV5-1 and TRBJ2-5; 9 bases are shared with TRBD1. Germline V gene data show CDR1 as SGHRS and CDR2 as YFSETQ. After removal of 4 bases from V and 5 bases from J, the junction contained 6 bases not matched to a gene. The CDR3 length is 14 residues. The CDR3 DNA sequence: TGCGCCAGCAGCGGGGGACAGGGTGGGGAGACCCAGTACTTC. Translated: CASSGGQGGETQYF.

This chain uses TRBV19 with TRBJ2-1, with D uncertain. This CDR3 spans 17 amino acids. Germline loops: CDR1 LNHDA, CDR2 SQIVND (reference sequence). The V end lost 2 bases, the J end lost 0 bases, and 14 bases lay between the germline ends. CDR3 in DNA: TGTGCCAGTAGTATAACATTAGAGGCTGGCTCCTACAATGAGCAGTTCTTC. Translating gives CASSITLEAGSYNEQFF.

The chain carries TRBV27 and TRBJ1-5, with D uncertain. The V end was cut by 0 bases, the J end by 1 base, with 7 bases between. There are 15 residues in the CDR3. Germline values: CDR1 MNHEY, CDR2 SMNVEV (reference sequence). The CDR3 DNA follows: TGTGCCAGCAGTTTATCAGGCAAAAGCAATCAGCCCCAGCATTTT. The encoded protein is CASSLSGKSNQPQHF.

J is TRBJ2-1 and V is TRBV11-3, with 9 bases fitting TRBD1. CDR3 length equals 15 residues. V was pared by 4 bases and J by 2 bases, with 3 bases of the junction left unmatched. In germline, CDR1 is SGHNT, CDR2 YENEEA. The CDR3 region is CASSSGTGTYNEQFF. CDR3 bases: TGTGCCAGCAGCTCTGGGACAGGGACCTACAATGAGCAGTTCTTC.

The rearrangement joins TRBV13 to TRBJ2-5, with unresolved D. The CDR3 contains 13 residues. The V and J ends lost 2 bases and 5 bases respectively, with 9 bases between them. The V gene's germline CDR1 is PRHDT and CDR2 FYEKMQ (reference sequence). The chain's CDR3 is CASSLHRAETQYF. In DNA form, the CDR3 reads TGTGCCAGCAGCTTACACCGGGCCGAGACCCAGTACTTC.

The genes are TRBV5-5 and TRBJ2-2; 10 nucleotides align to TRBD2. V trimming: 5 bases; J trimming: 6 bases; junction bases outside the gene matches: 7. The germline V gene has CDR1 SGHKS and CDR2 YYEKEE (reference sequence). The CDR3 loop spans 15 amino acids. CDR3 nucleotide sequence: TGTGCCAGCAGTATGACTAGCGGGTTCGCCGGGGAGCTGTTTTTT. This encodes CASSMTSGFAGELFF.